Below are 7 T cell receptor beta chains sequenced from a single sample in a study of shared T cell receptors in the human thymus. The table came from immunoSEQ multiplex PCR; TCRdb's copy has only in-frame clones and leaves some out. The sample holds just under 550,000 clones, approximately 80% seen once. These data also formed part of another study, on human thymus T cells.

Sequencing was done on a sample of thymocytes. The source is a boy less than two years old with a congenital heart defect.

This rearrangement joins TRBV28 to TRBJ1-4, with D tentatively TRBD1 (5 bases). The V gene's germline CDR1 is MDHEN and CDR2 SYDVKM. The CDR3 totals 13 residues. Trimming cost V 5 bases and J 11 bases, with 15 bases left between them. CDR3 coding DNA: TGTGCCAGCAGTCCTGCCGGGGGAGGGAAACTGTTTTTT. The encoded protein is CASSPAGGGKLFF.

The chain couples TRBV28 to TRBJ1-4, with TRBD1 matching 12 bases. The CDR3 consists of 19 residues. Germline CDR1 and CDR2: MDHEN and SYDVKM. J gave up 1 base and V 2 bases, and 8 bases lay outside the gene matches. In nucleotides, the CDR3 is TGTGCCAGCAGTTTAAGGGGACAGGGGGCGCGTATAACTAATGAAAAACTGTTTTTT. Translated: CASSLRGQGARITNEKLFF.

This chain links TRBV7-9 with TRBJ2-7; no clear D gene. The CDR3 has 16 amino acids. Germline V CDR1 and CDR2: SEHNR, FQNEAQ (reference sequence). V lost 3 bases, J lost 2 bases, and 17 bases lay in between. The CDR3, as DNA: TGTGCCAGCAGCTTTTCAGCCGGGTTGGGTCCCTACGAGCAGTACTTC. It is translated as CASSFSAGLGPYEQYF.

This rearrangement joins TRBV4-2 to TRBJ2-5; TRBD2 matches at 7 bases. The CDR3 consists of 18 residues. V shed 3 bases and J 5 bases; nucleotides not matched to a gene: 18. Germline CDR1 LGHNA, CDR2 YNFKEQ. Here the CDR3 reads CASSHLAGRETEWETQYF. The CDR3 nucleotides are TGTGCCAGCAGCCATCTGGCCGGGCGGGAGACTGAGTGGGAGACCCAGTACTTC.

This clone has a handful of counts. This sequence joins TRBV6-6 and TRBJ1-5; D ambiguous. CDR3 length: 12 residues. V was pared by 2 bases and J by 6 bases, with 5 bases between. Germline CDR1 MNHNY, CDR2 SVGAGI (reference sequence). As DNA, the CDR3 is TGTGCCAGCAGTTACCCGGGTCAGCCCCAGCATTTT. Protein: CASSYPGQPQHF.

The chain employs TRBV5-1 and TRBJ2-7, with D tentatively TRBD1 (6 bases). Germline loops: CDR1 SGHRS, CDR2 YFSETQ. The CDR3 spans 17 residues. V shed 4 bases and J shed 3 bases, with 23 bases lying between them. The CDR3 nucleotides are TGCGCCAGCAGCCGACCGAGTAGGGGGTCTTCGGTCTACGAGCAGTACTTC. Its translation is CASSRPSRGSSVYEQYF.

The CDR3 DNA reads TGTGCCACCAGCAATGGGGTCAGGGAGGGCCAGCCCCAGCATTTT. This gives the protein CATSNGVREGQPQHF. The V call is TRBV15, the J call TRBJ1-5; D is possibly TRBD1 (5 bases). Germline lookup yields CDR1 LNHNV and CDR2 YYDKDF (reference sequence). The CDR3 extends over 15 amino acids. The V and J ends lost 4 bases and 7 bases respectively, with 17 bases between them.